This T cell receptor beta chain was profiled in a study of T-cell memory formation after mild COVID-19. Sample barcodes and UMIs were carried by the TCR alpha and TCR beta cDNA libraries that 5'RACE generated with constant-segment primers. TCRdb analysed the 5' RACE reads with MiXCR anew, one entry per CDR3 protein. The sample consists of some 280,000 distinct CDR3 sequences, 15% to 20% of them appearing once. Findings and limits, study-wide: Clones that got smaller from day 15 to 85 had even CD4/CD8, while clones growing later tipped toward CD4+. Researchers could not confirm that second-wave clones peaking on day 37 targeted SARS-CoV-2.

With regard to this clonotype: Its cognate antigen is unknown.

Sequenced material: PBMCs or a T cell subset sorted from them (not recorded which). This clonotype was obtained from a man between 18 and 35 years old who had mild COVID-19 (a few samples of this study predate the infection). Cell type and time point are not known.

DNA of the CDR3: TGTGCCAGTAGTATGGGACAGCTCAACACTGAAGCTTTCTTT. Amino acid sequence: CASSMGQLNTEAFF. The V call is TRBV19, the J call TRBJ1-1; 7 bases match TRBD1. This CDR3 is built from 14 residues. Germline loops: CDR1 LNHDA, CDR2 SQIVND (reference sequence). Trimming removed 3 bases from V and 2 bases from J; junction bases left unmatched: 3.